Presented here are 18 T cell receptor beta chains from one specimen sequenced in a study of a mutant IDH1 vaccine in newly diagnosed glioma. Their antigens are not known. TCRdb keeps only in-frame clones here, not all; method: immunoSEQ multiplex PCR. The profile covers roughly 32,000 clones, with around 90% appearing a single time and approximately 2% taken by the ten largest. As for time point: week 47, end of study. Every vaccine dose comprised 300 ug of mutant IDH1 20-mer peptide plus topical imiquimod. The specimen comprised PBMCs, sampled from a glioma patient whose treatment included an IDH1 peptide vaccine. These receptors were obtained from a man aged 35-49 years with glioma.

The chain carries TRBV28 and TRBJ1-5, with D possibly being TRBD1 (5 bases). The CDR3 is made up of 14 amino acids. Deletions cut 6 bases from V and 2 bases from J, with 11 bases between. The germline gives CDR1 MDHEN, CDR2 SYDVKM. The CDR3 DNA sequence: TGTGCCAGCAGCCCCCAGGGCGGCAATCAGCCCCAGCATTTT. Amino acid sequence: CASSPQGGNQPQHF.

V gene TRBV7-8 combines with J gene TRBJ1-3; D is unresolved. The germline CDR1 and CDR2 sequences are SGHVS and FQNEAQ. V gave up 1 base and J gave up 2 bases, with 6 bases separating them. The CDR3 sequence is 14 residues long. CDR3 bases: TGTGCCAGCAGCTTAGGAATGGCTGGAAACACCATATATTTT. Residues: CASSLGMAGNTIYF.

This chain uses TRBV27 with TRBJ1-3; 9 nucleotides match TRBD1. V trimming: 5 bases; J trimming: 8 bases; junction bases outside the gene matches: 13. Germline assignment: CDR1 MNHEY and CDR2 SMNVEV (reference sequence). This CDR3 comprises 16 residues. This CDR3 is CASSTGQGFPHHTIYF. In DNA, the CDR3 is TGTGCCAGCAGTACGGGACAGGGTTTTCCCCATCACACCATATATTTT.

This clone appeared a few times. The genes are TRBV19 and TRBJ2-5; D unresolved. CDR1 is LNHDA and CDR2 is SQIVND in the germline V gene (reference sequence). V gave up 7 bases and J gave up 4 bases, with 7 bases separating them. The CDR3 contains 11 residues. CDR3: CASMTGETQYF. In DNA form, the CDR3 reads TGTGCCAGTATGACGGGAGAGACCCAGTACTTC.

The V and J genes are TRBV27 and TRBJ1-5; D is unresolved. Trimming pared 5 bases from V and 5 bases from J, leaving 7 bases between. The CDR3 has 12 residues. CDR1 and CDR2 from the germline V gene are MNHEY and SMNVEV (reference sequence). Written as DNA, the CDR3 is TGTGCCAGCAGTCCCCGGGATCAGCCCCAGCATTTT. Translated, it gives CASSPRDQPQHF.

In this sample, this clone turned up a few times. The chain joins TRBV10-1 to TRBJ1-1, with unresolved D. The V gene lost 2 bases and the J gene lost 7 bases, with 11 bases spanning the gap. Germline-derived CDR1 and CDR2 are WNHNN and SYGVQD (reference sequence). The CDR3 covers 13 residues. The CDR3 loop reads CASSEQPADEAFF. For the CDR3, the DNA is TGCGCCAGCAGTGAGCAACCCGCAGATGAAGCTTTCTTT.

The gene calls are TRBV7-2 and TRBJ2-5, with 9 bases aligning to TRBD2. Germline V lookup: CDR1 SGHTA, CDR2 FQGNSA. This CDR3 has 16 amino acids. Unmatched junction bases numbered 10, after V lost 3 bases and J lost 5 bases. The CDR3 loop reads CASSFRGGRALETQYF. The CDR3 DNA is TGTGCCAGCAGCTTTCGCGGCGGGAGGGCCCTGGAGACCCAGTACTTC. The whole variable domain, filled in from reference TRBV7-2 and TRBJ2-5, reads GAGVSQSPSNKVTEKGKDVELRCDPISGHTALYWYRQSLGQGLEFLIYFQGNSAPDKSGLPSDRFSAERTGGSVSTLTIQRTQQEDSAVYLCASSFRGGRALETQYFGPGTRLLVL.

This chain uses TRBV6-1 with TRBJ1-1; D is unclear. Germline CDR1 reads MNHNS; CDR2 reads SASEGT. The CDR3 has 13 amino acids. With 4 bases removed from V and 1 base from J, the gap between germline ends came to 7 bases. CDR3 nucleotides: TGTGCCAGCAGTGGCTTTAGGAACACTGAAGCTTTCTTT. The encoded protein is CASSGFRNTEAFF.

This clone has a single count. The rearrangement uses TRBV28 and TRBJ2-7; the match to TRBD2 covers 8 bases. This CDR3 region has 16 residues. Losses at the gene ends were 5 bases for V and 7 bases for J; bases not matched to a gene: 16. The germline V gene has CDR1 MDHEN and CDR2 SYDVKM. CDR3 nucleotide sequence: TGTGCCAGCAGTCGTGCCGACGGGGGGGGTACCGGGGAGCAGTACTTC. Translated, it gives CASSRADGGGTGEQYF.

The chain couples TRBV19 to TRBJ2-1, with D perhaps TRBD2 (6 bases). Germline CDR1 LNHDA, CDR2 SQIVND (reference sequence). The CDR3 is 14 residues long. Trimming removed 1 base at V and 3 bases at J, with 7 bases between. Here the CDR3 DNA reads TGTGCCAGTAGTATAGCGGGAGTCTACAATGAGCAGTTCTTC. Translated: CASSIAGVYNEQFF. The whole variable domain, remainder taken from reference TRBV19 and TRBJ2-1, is DGGITQSPKYLFRKEGQNVTLSCEQNLNHDAMYWYRQDPGQGLRLIYYSQIVNDFQKGDIAEGYSVSREKKESFPLTVTSAQKNPTAFYLCASSIAGVYNEQFFGPGTRLTVL.

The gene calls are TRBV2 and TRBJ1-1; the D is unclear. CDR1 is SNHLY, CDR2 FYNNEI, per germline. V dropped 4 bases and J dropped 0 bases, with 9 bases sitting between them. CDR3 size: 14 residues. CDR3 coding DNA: TGTGCCAGCAGTGTCAGTACTATGAACACTGAAGCTTTCTTT. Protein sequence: CASSVSTMNTEAFF.

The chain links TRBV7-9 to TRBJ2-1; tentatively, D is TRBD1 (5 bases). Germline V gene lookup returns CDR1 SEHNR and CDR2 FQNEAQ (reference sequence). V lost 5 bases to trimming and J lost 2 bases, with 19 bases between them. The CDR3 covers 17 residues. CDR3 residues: CASSQMGQGAAYNEQFF. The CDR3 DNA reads TGTGCCAGCAGCCAAATGGGGCAGGGCGCCGCCTACAATGAGCAGTTCTTC.

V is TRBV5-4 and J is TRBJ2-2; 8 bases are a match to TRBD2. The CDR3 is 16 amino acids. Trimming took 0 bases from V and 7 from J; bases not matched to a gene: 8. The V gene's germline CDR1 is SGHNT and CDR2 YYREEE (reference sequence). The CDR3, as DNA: TGTGCCAGCAGCTTGGACGGACTAGCTTCTGGCGGGGAGCTGTTTTTT. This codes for CASSLDGLASGGELFF.

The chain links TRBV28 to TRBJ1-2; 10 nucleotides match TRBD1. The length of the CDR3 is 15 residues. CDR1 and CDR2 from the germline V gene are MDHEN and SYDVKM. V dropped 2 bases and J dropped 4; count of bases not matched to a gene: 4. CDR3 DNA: TGTGCCAGCAGTTTAACCGGGACAGGGGTCTATGGCTACACCTTC. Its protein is CASSLTGTGVYGYTF.

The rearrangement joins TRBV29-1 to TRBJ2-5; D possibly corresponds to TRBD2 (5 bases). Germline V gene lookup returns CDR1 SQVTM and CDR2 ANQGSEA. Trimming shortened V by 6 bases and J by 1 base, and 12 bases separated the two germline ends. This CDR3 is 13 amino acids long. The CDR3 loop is CSVRVGAQETQYF. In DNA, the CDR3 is TGCAGCGTGCGGGTGGGTGCCCAAGAGACCCAGTACTTC.

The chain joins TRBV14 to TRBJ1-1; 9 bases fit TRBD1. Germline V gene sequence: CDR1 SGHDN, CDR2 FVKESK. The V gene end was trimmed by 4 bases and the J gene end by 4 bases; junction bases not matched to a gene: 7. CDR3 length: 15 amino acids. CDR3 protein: CASSRRQGELTEAFF. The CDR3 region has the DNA TGTGCCAGCAGCCGACGACAGGGGGAACTCACTGAAGCTTTCTTT. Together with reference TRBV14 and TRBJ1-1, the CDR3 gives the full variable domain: EAGVTQFPSHSVIEKGQTVTLRCDPISGHDNLYWYRRVMGKEIKFLLHFVKESKQDESGMPNNRFLAERTGGTYSTLKVQPAELEDSGVYFCASSRRQGELTEAFFGQGTRLTVV.

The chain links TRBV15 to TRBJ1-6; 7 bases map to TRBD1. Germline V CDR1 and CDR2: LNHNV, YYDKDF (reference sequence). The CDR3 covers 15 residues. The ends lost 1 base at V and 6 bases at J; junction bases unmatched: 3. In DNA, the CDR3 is TGTGCCACCAGCAGAGCGCGGGACAGTAATTCACCCCTCCACTTT. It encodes CATSRARDSNSPLHF.

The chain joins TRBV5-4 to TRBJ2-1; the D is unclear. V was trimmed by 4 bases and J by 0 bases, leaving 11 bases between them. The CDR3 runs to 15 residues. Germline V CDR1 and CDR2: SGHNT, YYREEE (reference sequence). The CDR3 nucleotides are TGTGCCAGCAGCCCTGGGTCGAGCTCCTACAATGAGCAGTTCTTC. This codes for CASSPGSSSYNEQFF.